Listed below are T cell receptor beta chains from one sample, sequenced in a study of graft-versus-host responses after intestinal transplantation. TCRdb's table, derived via immunoSEQ multiplex PCR, lists solely in-frame clones and lacks some. The top ten clones hold about 1% of a sample with roughly 100,000 clones, about 88% of them seen once. These receptors have no identified antigens. The specimen was unstimulated CD4+ T cells sorted from spleen or lymph node cells, collected before intestinal transplant. The receptors stem from a human donor who received an intestinal transplant. CDR3s include the opening cysteine and the closing phenylalanine or tryptophan. Each record gives: J gene, CDR3 length, V gene, D gene, clone size, CDR3 protein, CDR3 DNA. The D gene is left open where the match is weak. Clone size is given for some rows only: seen once, a few or many times, or a class if the clone is expanded.

TRBJ1-2 14 TRBV4-1 NA NA CASSRIRTGGGYTF TGCGCCAGCAGTCGAATCAGGACGGGTGGTGGCTACACCTTC
TRBJ2-7 15 TRBV7-9 NA once CASSPGQIKTYEQYF TGTGCCAGCAGCCCCGGACAAATTAAGACCTACGAGCAGTACTTC
TRBJ2-3 13 TRBV5-4 NA NA CASSLWSGDTQYF TGTGCCAGCAGCTTGTGGTCGGGAGATACGCAGTATTTT
TRBJ2-2 16 TRBV5-6 TRBD2 once CASSFGGLAGTGELFF TGTGCCAGCAGCTTCGGGGGACTAGCCGGCACCGGGGAGCTGTTTTTT
TRBJ2-5 14 TRBV4-1 TRBD2 NA CASSQDGTTGTQYF TGCGCCAGCAGCCAAGATGGGACTACAGGGACCCAGTACTTC
TRBJ1-5 15 TRBV2 NA NA CASTQGGTRSQPQHF TGTGCCAGCACCCAAGGGGGGACCCGCAGTCAGCCCCAGCATTTT
TRBJ2-7 15 TRBV5-1 TRBD2 NA CASSPGLADSYEQYF TGCGCCAGCAGCCCGGGACTAGCGGACTCCTACGAGCAGTACTTC
TRBJ1-2 12 TRBV18 NA NA CASSLEGQATAF TGTGCCAGCTCACTGGAGGGCCAGGCTACCGCGTTC
TRBJ1-2 14 TRBV19 NA NA CASSRGRPNYGYTF TGTGCCAGTAGTAGGGGTCGTCCTAACTATGGCTACACCTTC
TRBJ2-3 11 TRBV19 NA NA CASKGTDTQYF TGTGCCAGTAAGGGAACAGATACGCAGTATTTT
TRBJ2-5 16 TRBV6-6 NA NA CASSPTRQAGQETQYF TGTGCCAGCAGTCCCACCCGGCAGGCGGGTCAAGAGACCCAGTACTTC
TRBJ2-1 15 TRBV7-3 TRBD2 NA CASSLSLAGVNEQFF TGTGCCAGCAGCTTAAGTCTAGCGGGAGTTAATGAGCAGTTCTTC
TRBJ2-1 17 TRBV21-1 NA NA CASSRIMLHHSDNEQFF TGTGCCAGCAGTCGCATAATGCTACACCATTCCGACAATGAGCAGTTCTTC
TRBJ2-7 14 TRBV5-3 NA NA CARSQTREDYEQYF TGTGCCAGAAGCCAGACTAGGGAAGACTACGAGCAGTACTTC
TRBJ2-2 14 TRBV5-1 NA NA CASSLRADTGELFF TGCGCCAGCAGCTTACGGGCGGACACCGGGGAGCTGTTTTTT
TRBJ2-3 16 TRBV4-2 TRBD2 NA CASSQGPGGDTDTQYF TGTGCCAGCAGCCAAGGCCCGGGGGGGGACACAGATACGCAGTATTTT
TRBJ1-2 13 TRBV5-1 NA few CASSPSLAYGYTF TGCGCCAGCAGCCCCTCGCTTGCCTATGGCTACACCTTC
TRBJ1-1 14 TRBV5-1 NA NA CASSLERLNTEAFF TGCGCCAGCAGCTTGGAGAGGTTGAACACTGAAGCTTTCTTT
TRBJ2-7 12 TRBV2 NA NA CASRTGYWEQYF TGTGCCAGCAGGACGGGGTACTGGGAGCAGTACTTC
TRBJ2-7 14 TRBV10-3 NA few CATLRDGRHYEQYF TGTGCCACCCTACGGGACGGTCGCCACTACGAGCAGTACTTC
TRBJ2-7 17 TRBV29-1 TRBD2 NA CSVEYEGLLAESYEQYF TGCAGCGTTGAATATGAGGGGTTGCTAGCGGAATCCTACGAGCAGTACTTC
TRBJ2-1 15 TRBV2 NA NA CASSPVGRLYNEQFF TGTGCCAGCAGCCCCGTGGGGAGGCTTTACAATGAGCAGTTCTTC
TRBJ2-1 12 TRBV5-1 NA few CASSRTQTEQFF TGCGCCAGCAGTCGGACGCAGACTGAGCAGTTCTTC
TRBJ1-5 12 TRBV6-5 NA NA CASSYQFGPQHF TGTGCCAGCAGTTACCAGTTCGGGCCCCAGCATTTT
TRBJ2-6 17 TRBV19 NA few CASSIWSASSGANVLTF TGTGCCAGTAGTATTTGGTCGGCGTCCTCTGGGGCCAACGTCCTGACTTTC
TRBJ2-1 14 TRBV4-1 NA NA CASSLQLLNNEQFF TGCGCCAGCAGCCTTCAACTACTTAACAATGAGCAGTTCTTC
TRBJ2-7 15 TRBV6-1 TRBD1 NA CASSEIRWDRGEQYF TGTGCCAGCAGTGAAATTCGGTGGGACAGAGGCGAGCAGTACTTC
TRBJ2-3 15 TRBV5-5 NA NA CASSFEGAWTDTQYF TGTGCCAGCAGCTTTGAGGGAGCATGGACAGATACGCAGTATTTT
TRBJ1-1 12 TRBV2 NA few CASSEGVPQAFF TGTGCCAGCAGTGAAGGGGTGCCCCAAGCTTTCTTT
TRBJ2-5 15 TRBV6-1 TRBD2 NA CASSEGSGGGETQYF TGTGCCAGCAGTGAGGGTAGCGGGGGAGGAGAGACCCAGTACTTC
TRBJ2-1 15 TRBV7-2 NA NA CASSLAGDRINEQFF TGTGCCAGCAGCTTAGCTGGAGATCGGATCAATGAGCAGTTCTTC
TRBJ2-5 13 TRBV11-2 NA NA CASSSGLQETQYF TGTGCCAGCAGCTCAGGGCTTCAAGAGACCCAGTACTTC
TRBJ2-7 11 TRBV19 NA few CASGQTYEQYF TGTGCCAGTGGGCAGACCTACGAGCAGTACTTC
TRBJ2-7 13 TRBV2 NA few CASGGPASGEQYF TGTGCCAGCGGGGGCCCGGCTTCGGGGGAGCAGTACTTC
TRBJ2-2 14 TRBV7-3 NA NA CASSSNTYTGELFF TGTGCCAGCAGCTCAAACACGTACACCGGGGAGCTGTTTTTT
TRBJ2-5 15 TRBV11-2 NA NA CASSFGMDTGETQYF TGTGCCAGCAGCTTTGGGATGGACACGGGAGAGACCCAGTACTTC
TRBJ1-6 15 TRBV5-4 NA NA CASSSIGIYNSPLHF TGTGCCAGCAGCTCCATTGGGATTTATAATTCACCCCTCCACTTT
TRBJ1-5 15 TRBV28 TRBD1 once CASSLRQGARQPQHF TGTGCCAGCAGTTTAAGACAGGGCGCGCGTCAGCCCCAGCATTTT
TRBJ2-4 18 TRBV28 TRBD1 NA CASSFYDRAARSKNIQYF TGTGCCAGCAGTTTTTATGACAGGGCGGCCCGGTCCAAAAACATTCAGTACTTC
TRBJ2-5 14 TRBV6-5 TRBD2 NA CASSLKREIETQYF TGTGCCAGCAGCCTCAAGCGGGAGATTGAGACCCAGTACTTC
TRBJ2-7 13 TRBV4-1 NA NA CASSQWDFGEQYF TGCGCCAGCAGCCAATGGGACTTTGGCGAGCAGTACTTC